The T cell receptor (beta chain) described here comes from a study of shared clonotypes between healthy human individuals. Broader study findings: Generation probabilities were higher for clonotypes shared across all four sorted-subset donors than for unshared ones. Rarefaction indicated that sorted-subset sequencing remained incomplete although depth was large. An effect of sequencing depth on clonotype sharing among donors was expected.

As concerns this clone: Its antigen is still unknown.

Profiling relied on immunoSEQ multiplex PCR, and the TCRdb table lists in-frame clones only, not all of them. The profile covers 1.5 million to 2.5 million clones, with approximately 94% appearing a single time and 0.9% to 1.5% taken by the ten largest. In germline, CDR1 is SGHTA, CDR2 FQGTGA. Trimming removed 4 bases from V and 9 bases from J; junction bases left unmatched: 4. The CDR3 loop spans 13 amino acids. CD8 cells regarded as naive lacked CD45RO, were positively chosen for CCR7, and omitted terminally differentiated effector memory CD45RA+ cells. The receptor comes from a man aged 18 to 30 in good health. The chain has TRBV7-3 and TRBJ2-1; 9 nucleotides align to TRBD2. Sample: naive CD8+ T cells sorted from blood. DNA of the CDR3: TGTGCCAGCAGCTCAACGGGACTAGCTGAGCAGTTCTTC. Amino acids: CASSSTGLAEQFF.